Listed here are 4 T cell receptor beta chains from one sample, sequenced in a study of Graves' ophthalmopathy and Graves' hyperthyroidism. Amplification of the TCR beta CDR3 regions used RNA transcripts (as template). The first-round RT-PCR employed HTBI primers together with the Qiagen OneStep RT-PCR kit. A multiplex PCR was then performed as the second round. TCRdb ran MiXCR on the multiplex PCR reads and lists one entry per CDR3 protein. The sample contains about 700,000 distinct CDR3 sequences, approximately 40% of which appear only once. Input material: peripheral blood. The origin of the receptors is an adult man with Graves' ophthalmopathy.

The chain joins TRBV2 to TRBJ2-7, with D unresolved. CDR3 length: 14 residues. The V end was cut by 4 bases, the J end by 0 bases, with 10 bases between. CDR1 is SNHLY and CDR2 is FYNNEI in the germline V gene. CDR3 residues: CASSAKPDSYEQYF. The CDR3 nucleotides are TGTGCCAGCAGTGCTAAGCCAGACTCCTACGAGCAGTACTTC. The full variable domain, its missing parts supplied by reference TRBV2 and TRBJ2-7, is EPEVTQTPSHQVTQMGQEVILRCVPISNHLYFYWYRQILGQKVEFLVSFYNNEISEKSEIFDDQFSVERPDGSNFTLKIRSTKLEDSAMYFCASSAKPDSYEQYFGPGTRLTVT.

Regarding this clonotype: This could be a read error, since a much larger clone is one nucleotide away. The V call is TRBV19, the J call TRBJ1-6; TRBD1 might be the D (5 bases). This CDR3 spans 14 amino acids. Germline-derived CDR1 and CDR2 are LNHDA and SQIVND (reference sequence). V lost 9 bases and J 9 bases, leaving 18 bases between the germline ends. The CDR3 DNA reads TGTGCCAGCAGCCCGTCACTAGGGACTTCACCCCTCCACTTT. As protein: CASSPSLGTSPLHF.

This clonotype was seen repeatedly, ten times or more. The DNA of the CDR3 is TGTGCCATCAGTGAGTCGAGTACTGAAGCTTTCTTT. Translation: CAISESSTEAFF. The chain carries TRBV10-3 and TRBJ1-1; D not certain. V lost 0 bases, J lost 5 bases, and 4 bases lay in between. The CDR3 sequence is 12 residues long. Germline CDR1 and CDR2: ENHRY and SYGVKD.

This clonotype was detected ten times or more. The J gene is TRBJ1-1, the V gene TRBV14; 8 bases match TRBD1. The CDR3 covers 14 residues. Germline CDR1 is SGHDN and CDR2 is FVKESK. J lost 4 bases, V lost 4 bases, and 5 bases had no gene match. CDR3 nucleotides: TGTGCCAGCAGCCTTCGGACAGGGAGCACTGAAGCTTTCTTT. This encodes CASSLRTGSTEAFF.